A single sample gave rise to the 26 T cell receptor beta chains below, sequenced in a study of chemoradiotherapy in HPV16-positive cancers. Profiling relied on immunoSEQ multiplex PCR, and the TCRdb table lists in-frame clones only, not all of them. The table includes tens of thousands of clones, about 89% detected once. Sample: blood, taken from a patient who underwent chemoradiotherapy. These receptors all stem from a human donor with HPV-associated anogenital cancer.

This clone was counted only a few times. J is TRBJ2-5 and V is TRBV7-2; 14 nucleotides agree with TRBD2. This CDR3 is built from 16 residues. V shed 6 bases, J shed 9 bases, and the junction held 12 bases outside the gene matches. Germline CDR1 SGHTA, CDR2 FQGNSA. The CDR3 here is CASRITGTSGSEPQYF. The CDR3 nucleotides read TGTGCCAGCAGAATTACCGGGACTAGCGGGAGCGAGCCCCAGTACTTC.

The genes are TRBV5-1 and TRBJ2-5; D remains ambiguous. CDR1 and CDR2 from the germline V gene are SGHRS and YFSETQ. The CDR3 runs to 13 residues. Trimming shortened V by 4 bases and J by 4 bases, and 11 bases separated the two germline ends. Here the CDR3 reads CASSPSLRETQYF. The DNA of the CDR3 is TGCGCCAGCAGCCCAAGCCTAAGAGAGACCCAGTACTTC.

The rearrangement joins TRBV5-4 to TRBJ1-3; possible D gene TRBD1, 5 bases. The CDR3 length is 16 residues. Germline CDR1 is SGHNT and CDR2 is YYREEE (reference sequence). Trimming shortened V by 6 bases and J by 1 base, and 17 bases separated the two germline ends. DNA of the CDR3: TGTGCCAGCACCACACAAGTTAGGGGATCTGGAAACACCATATATTTT. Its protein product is CASTTQVRGSGNTIYF.

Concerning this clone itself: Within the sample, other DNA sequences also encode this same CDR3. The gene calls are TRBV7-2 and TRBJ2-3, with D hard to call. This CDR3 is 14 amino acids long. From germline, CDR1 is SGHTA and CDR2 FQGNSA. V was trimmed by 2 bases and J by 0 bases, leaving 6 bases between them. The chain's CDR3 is CASSLIRSTDTQYF. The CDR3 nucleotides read TGTGCCAGCAGCTTAATACGAAGCACAGATACGCAGTATTTT.

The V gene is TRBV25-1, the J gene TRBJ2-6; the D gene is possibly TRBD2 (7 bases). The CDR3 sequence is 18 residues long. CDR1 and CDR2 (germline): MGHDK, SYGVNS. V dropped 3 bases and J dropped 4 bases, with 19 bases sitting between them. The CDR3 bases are TGTGCCAGCAGTGAGCCCCGGGGGCGGGGGTCGGGGGCCAACGTCCTGACTTTC. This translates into CASSEPRGRGSGANVLTF.

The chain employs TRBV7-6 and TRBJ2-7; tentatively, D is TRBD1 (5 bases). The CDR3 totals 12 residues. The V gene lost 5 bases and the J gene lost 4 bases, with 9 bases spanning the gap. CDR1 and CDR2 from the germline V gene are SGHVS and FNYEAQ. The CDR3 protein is CASSPPGYEQYF. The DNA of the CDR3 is TGTGCCAGCAGCCCCCCAGGGTACGAGCAGTACTTC.

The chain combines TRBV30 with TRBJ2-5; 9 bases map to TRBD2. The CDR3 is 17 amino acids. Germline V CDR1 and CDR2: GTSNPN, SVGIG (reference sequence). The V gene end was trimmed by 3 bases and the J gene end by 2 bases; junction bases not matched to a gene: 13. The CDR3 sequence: CAWRYFLAGSVQETQYF. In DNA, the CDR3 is TGTGCCTGGAGATACTTCCTAGCGGGATCGGTACAAGAGACCCAGTACTTC.

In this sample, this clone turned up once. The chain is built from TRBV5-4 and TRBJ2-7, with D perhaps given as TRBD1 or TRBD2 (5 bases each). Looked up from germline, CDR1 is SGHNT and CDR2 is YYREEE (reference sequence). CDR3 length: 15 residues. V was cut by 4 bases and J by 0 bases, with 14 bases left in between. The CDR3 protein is CASSTDSGTSYEQYF. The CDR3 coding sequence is TGTGCCAGCAGCACGGACTCAGGGACCTCCTACGAGCAGTACTTC.

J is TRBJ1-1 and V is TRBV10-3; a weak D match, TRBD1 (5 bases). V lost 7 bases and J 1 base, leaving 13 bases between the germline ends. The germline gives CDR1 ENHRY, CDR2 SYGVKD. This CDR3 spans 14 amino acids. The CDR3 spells CAIKALDKNTEAFF. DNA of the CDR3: TGTGCCATCAAAGCTTTGGACAAGAACACTGAAGCTTTCTTT.

The CDR3 region has the DNA TGTGCCAGCAGTTACTCGGGCCAGATGAATGAAAAACTGTTTTTT. Translated: CASSYSGQMNEKLFF. This chain joins TRBV6-5 and TRBJ1-4; no firm D call. V gave up 0 bases and J gave up 5 bases, with 10 bases separating them. CDR1 and CDR2 (germline): MNHEY, SVGAGI. CDR3 length: 15 residues.

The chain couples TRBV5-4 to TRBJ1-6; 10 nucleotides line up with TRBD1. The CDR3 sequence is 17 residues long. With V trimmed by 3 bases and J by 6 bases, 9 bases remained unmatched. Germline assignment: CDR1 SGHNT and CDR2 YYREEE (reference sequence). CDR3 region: CASSSRQGALVNSPLHF. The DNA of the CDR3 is TGTGCCAGCAGCTCCCGACAGGGGGCATTGGTTAATTCACCCCTCCACTTT. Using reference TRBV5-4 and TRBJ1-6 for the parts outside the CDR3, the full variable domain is ETGVTQSPTHLIKTRGQQVTLRCSSQSGHNTVSWYQQALGQGPQFIFQYYREEENGRGNFPPRFSGLQFPNYSSELNVNALELDDSALYLCASSSRQGALVNSPLHFGNGTRLTVT.

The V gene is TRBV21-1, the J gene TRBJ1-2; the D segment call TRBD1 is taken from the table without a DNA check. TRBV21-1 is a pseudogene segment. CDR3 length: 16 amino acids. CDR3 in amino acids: CASSNSGQFMGHGYTF. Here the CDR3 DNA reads TGTGCCAGCAGCAATTCTGGACAGTTTATGGGTCATGGCTACACCTTC.

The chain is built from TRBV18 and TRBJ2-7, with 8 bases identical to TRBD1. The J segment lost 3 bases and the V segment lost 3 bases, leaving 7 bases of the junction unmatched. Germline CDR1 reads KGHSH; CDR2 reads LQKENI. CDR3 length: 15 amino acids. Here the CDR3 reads CASSPFRTGIYEQYF. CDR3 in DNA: TGTGCCAGCTCACCGTTCCGGACAGGGATCTACGAGCAGTACTTC.

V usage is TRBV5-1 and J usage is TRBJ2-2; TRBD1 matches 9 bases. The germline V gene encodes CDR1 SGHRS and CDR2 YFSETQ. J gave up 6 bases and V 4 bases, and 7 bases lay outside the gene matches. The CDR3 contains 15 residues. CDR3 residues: CASSPVRQGAGELFF. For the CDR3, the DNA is TGCGCCAGCAGCCCTGTGCGACAGGGGGCCGGGGAGCTGTTTTTT.

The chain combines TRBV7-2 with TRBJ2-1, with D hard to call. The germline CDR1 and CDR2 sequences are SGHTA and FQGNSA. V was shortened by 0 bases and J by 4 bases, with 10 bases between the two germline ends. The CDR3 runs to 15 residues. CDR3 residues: CASSLAQIQYNEQFF. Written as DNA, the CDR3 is TGTGCCAGCAGCTTAGCGCAGATACAGTACAATGAGCAGTTCTTC.

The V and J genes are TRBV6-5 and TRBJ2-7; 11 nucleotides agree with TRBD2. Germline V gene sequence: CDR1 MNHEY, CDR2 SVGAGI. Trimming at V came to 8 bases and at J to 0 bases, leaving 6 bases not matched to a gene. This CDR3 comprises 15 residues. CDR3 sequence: CASRLGTSGSYEQYF. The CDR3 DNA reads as TGTGCCAGCCGACTGGGGACTAGCGGCTCCTACGAGCAGTACTTC.

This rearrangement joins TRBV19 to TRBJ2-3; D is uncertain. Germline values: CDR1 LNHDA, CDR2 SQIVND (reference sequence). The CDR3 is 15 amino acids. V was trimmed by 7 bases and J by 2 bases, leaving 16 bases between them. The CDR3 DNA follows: TGTGCCAGTACCCTCTCCAGGCAGTACACAGATACGCAGTATTTT. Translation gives CASTLSRQYTDTQYF.

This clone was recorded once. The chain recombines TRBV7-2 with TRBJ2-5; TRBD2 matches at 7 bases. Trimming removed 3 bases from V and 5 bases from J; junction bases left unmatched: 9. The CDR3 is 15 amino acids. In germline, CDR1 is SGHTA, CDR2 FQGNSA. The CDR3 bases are TGTGCCAGCAGCTTGAAGCGGGGAGGCGGGGAGACCCAGTACTTC. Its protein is CASSLKRGGGETQYF.

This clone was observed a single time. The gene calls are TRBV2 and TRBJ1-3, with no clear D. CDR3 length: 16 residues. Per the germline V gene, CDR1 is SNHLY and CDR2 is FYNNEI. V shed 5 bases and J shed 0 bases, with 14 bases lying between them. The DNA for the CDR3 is TGTGCCAGCAGTATCCAACCGGCGATCTCTGGAAACACCATATATTTT. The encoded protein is CASSIQPAISGNTIYF.

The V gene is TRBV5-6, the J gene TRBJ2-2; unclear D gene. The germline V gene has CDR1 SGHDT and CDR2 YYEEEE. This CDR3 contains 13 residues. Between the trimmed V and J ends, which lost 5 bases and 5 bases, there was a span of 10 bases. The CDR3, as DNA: TGTGCCAGCAGAATGAGCCGGACCGGGGAGCTGTTTTTT. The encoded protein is CASRMSRTGELFF.

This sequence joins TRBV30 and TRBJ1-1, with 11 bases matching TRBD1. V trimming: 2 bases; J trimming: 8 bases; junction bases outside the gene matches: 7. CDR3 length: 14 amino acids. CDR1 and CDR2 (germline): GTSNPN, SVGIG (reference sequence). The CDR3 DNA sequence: TGTGCCTGGAGTACCCTAGGACAGGGGGCAGAAGCTTTCTTT. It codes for CAWSTLGQGAEAFF.

Written as DNA, the CDR3 is TGTGCCAGCAGTGAGTTTGGGGGAATAGCTTTCTTT. It codes for CASSEFGGIAFF. V usage is TRBV6-5 and J usage is TRBJ1-1; D possibly corresponds to TRBD1 (5 bases). CDR1 is MNHEY, CDR2 SVGAGI, per germline. V was cut by 5 bases and J by 10 bases, with 14 bases left in between. The CDR3 has 12 amino acids.

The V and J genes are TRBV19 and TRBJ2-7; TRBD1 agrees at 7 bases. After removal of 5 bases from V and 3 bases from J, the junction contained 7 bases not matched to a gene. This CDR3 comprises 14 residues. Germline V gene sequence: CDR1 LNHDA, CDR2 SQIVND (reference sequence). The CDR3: CASSEGQRFYEQYF. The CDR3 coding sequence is TGTGCCAGTAGTGAGGGACAGCGTTTCTACGAGCAGTACTTC. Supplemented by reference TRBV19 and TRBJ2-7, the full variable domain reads DGGITQSPKYLFRKEGQNVTLSCEQNLNHDAMYWYRQDPGQGLRLIYYSQIVNDFQKGDIAEGYSVSREKKESFPLTVTSAQKNPTAFYLCASSEGQRFYEQYFGPGTRLTVT.

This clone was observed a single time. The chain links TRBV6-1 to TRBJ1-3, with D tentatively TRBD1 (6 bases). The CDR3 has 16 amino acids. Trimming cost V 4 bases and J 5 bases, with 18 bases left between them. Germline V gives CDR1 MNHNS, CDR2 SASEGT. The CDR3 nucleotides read TGTGCCAGCAGTGCTACTCCCAGGGGCGGGAGAAACACCATATATTTT. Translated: CASSATPRGGRNTIYF.

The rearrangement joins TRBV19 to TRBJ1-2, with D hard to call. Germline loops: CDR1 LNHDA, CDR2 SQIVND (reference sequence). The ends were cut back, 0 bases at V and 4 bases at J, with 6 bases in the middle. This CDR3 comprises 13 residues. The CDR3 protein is CASSIEGSYGYTF. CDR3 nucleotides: TGTGCCAGTAGTATAGAGGGCAGCTATGGCTACACCTTC.

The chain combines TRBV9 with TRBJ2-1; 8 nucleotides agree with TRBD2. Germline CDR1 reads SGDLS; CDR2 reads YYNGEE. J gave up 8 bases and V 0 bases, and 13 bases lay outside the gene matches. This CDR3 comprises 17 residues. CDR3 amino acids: CASSVVVGGGPGDEQFF. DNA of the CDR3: TGTGCCAGCAGCGTAGTCGTCGGCGGGGGGCCGGGAGATGAGCAGTTCTTC. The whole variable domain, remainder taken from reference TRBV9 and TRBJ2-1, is DSGVTQTPKHLITATGQRVTLRCSPRSGDLSVYWYQQSLDQGLQFLIQYYNGEERAKGNILERFSAQQFPDLHSELNLSSLELGDSALYFCASSVVVGGGPGDEQFFGPGTRLTVL.